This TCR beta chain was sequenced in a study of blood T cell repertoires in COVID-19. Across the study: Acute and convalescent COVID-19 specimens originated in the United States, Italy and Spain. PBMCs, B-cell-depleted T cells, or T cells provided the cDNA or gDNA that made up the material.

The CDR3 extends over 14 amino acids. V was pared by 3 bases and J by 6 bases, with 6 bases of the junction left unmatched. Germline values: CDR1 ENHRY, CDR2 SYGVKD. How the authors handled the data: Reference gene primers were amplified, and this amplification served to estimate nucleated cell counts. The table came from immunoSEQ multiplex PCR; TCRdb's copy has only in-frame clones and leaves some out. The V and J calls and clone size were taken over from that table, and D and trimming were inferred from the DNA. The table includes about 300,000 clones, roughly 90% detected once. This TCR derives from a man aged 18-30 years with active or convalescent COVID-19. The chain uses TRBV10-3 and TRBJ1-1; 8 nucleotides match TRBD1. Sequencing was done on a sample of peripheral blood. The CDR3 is CAISDPDRGAEAFF. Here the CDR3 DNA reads TGTGCCATCAGTGACCCAGACAGGGGCGCTGAAGCTTTCTTT.